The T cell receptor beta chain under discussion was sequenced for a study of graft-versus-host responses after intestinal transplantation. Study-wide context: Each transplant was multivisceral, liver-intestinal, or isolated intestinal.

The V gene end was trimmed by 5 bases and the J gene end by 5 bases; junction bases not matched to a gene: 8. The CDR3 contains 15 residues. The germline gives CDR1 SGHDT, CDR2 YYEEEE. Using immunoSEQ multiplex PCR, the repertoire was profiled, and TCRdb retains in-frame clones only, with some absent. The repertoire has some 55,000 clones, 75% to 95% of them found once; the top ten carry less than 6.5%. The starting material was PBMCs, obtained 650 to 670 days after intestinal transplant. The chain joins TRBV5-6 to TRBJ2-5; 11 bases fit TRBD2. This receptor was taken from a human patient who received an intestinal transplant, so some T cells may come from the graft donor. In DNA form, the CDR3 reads TGTGCCAGCAGATCTCTAGCGGGGGGTATGGAGACCCAGTACTTC. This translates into CASRSLAGGMETQYF.